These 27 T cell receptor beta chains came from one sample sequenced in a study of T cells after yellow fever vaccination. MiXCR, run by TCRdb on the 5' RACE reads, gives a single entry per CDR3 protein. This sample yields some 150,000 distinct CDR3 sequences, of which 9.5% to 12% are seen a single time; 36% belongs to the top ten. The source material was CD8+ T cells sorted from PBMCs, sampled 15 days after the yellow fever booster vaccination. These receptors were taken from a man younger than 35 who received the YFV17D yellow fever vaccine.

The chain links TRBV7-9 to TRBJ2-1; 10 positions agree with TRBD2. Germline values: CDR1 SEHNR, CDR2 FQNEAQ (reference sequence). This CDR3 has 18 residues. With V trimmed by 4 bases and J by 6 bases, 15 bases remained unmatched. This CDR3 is CASSSRGVISGGANEQFF. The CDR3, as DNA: TGTGCCAGCAGCTCCCGAGGGGTCATAAGCGGGGGGGCCAATGAGCAGTTCTTC.

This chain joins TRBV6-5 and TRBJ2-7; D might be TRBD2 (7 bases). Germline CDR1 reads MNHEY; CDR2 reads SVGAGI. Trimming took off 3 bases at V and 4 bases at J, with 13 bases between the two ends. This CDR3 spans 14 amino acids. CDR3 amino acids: CASSYAGEGYEQYV. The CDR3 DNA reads TGTGCCAGCAGTTATGCAGGGGAGGGGTACGAGCAGTACGTC.

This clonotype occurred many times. As DNA, the CDR3 is TGTGCCAGCAGCTGGGACAGGATGAATGAAAAACTGTTTTTT. The encoded protein is CASSWDRMNEKLFF. The chain joins TRBV12-3 or TRBV12-4 to TRBJ1-4, with 8 bases aligning to TRBD1. The CDR3 is 14 amino acids. Germline trimming cut 6 bases from V and 5 bases from J; bases unmatched to any gene: 5.

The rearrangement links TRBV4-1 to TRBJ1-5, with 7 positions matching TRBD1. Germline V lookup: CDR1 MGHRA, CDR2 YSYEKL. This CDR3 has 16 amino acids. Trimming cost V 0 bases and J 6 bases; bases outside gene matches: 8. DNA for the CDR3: TGCGCCAGCAGCCAAGATGAGGGGGCAGCGGGTCAGCCCCAGCATTTT. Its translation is CASSQDEGAAGQPQHF.

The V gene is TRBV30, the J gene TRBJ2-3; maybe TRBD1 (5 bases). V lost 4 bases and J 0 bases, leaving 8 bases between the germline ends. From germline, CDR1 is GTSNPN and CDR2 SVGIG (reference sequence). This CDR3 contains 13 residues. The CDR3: CAWMDISTDTQYF. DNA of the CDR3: TGTGCCTGGATGGACATAAGCACAGATACGCAGTATTTT.

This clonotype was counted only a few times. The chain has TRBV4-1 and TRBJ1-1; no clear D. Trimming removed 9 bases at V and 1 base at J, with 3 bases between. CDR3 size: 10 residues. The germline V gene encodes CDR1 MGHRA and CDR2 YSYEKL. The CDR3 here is CASGNTEAFF. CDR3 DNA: TGCGCCAGTGGGAACACTGAAGCTTTCTTT.

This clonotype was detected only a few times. The chain's CDR3 is CSVEAGTNTEAFF. DNA for the CDR3: TGCAGCGTTGAGGCAGGGACGAACACTGAAGCTTTCTTT. The chain carries TRBV29-1 and TRBJ1-1, with D perhaps TRBD1 (5 bases). The V gene lost 3 bases and the J gene lost 1 base, with 9 bases spanning the gap. The CDR3 spans 13 residues. CDR1 is SQVTM and CDR2 is ANQGSEA in the germline V gene.

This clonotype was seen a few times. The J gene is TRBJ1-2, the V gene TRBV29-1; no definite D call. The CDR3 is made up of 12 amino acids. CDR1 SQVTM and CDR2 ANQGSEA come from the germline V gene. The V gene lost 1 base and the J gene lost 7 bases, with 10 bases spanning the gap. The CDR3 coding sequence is TGCAGCGTTGAAGTCAGAGGGAGTGGCTACACCTTC. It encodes CSVEVRGSGYTF.

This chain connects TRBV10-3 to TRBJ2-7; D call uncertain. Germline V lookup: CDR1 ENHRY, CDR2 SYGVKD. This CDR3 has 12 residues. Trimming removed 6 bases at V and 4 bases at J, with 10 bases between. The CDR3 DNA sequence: TGTGCCATCAGGACTTCGACGTACGAGCAGTACGTC. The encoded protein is CAIRTSTYEQYV.

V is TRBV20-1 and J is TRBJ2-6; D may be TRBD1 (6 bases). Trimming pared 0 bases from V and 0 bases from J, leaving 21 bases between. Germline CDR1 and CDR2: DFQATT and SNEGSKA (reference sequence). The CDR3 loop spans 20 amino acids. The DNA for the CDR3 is TGCAGTGCTAGAGACAACAAGAGATTCAGGGGCTCCTCTGGGGCCAACGTCCTGACTTTC. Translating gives CSARDNKRFRGSSGANVLTF.

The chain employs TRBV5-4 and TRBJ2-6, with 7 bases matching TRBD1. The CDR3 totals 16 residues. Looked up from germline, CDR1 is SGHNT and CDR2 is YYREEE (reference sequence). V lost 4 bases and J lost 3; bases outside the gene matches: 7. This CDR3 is CASSLGQVYGANVLTF. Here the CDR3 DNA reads TGTGCCAGCAGCCTAGGACAGGTCTATGGGGCCAACGTCCTGACTTTC.

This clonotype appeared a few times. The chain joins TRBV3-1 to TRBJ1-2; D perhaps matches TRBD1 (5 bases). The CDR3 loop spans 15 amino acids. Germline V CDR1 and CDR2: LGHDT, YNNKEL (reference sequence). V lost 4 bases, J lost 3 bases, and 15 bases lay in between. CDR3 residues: CASSRGKLGYYGYTF. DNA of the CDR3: TGTGCCAGCAGCCGGGGGAAGCTTGGGTACTATGGCTACACCTTC.

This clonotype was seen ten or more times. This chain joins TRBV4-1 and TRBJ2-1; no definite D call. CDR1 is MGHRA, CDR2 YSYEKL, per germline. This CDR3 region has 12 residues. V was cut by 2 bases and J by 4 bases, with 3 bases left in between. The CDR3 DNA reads TGCGCCAGCAGCCAACCATACAATGAGCAGTTCTTC. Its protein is CASSQPYNEQFF.

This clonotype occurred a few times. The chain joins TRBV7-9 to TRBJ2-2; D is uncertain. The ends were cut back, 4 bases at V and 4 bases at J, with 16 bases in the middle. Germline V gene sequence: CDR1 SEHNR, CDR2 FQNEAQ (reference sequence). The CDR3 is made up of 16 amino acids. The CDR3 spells CASSSIPPTRTGELFF. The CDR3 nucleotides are TGTGCCAGCAGCTCCATCCCTCCTACCCGCACCGGGGAGCTGTTTTTT.

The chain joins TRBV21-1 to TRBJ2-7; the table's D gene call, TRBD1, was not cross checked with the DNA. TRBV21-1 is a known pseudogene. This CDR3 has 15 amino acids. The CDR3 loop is CASSKGGGTVSGQYV. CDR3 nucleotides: TGTGCCAGCAGCAAAGGGGGCGGGACAGTCTCTGGGCAGTACGTC.

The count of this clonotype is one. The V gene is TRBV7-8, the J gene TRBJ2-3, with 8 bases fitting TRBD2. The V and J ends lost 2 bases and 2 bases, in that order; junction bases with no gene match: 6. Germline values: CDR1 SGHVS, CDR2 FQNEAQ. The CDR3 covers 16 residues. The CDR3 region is CASSLNLAGLTDTQYF. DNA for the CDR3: TGTGCCAGCAGCTTAAATCTAGCGGGCCTCACAGATACGCAGTATTTT.

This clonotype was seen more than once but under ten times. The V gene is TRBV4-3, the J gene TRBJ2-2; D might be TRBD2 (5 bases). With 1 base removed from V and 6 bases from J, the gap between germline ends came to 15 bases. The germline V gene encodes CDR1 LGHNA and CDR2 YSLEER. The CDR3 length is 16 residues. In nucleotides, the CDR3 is TGCGCCAGCAGCCAAGGACCCCGTAGCGTCGCCGGGGAGCTGTTTTTT. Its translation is CASSQGPRSVAGELFF.

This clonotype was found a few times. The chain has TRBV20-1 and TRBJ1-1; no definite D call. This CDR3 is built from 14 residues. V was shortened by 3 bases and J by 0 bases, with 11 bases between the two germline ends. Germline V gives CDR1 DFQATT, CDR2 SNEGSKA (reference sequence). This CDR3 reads CSARKEVMNTEAFF. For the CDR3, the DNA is TGCAGTGCTAGGAAGGAAGTGATGAACACTGAAGCTTTCTTT.

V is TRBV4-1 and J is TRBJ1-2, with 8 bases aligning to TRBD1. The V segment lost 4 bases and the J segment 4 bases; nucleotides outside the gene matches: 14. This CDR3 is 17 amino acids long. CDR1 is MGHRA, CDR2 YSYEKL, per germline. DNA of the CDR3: TGCGCCAGCAGCCCCCTTGACAGGGGCCTCCTGGGCTATGGCTACACCTTC. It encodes CASSPLDRGLLGYGYTF.

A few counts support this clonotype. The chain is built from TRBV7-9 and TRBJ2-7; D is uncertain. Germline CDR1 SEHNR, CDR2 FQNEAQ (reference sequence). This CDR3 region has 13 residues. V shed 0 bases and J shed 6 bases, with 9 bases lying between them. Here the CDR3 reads CASSLALAGEQYF. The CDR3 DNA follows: TGTGCCAGCAGCTTAGCGCTGGCTGGCGAGCAGTACTTC.

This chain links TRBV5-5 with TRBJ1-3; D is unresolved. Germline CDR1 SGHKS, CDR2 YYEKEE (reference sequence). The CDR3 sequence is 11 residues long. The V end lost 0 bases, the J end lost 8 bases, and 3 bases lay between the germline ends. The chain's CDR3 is CASSLVHTIYF. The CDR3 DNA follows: TGTGCCAGCAGCTTGGTGCACACCATATATTTT. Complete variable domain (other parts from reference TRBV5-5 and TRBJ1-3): DAGVTQSPTHLIKTRGQQVTLRCSPISGHKSVSWYQQVLGQGPQFIFQYYEKEERGRGNFPDRFSARQFPNYSSELNVNALLLGDSALYLCASSLVHTIYFGEGSWLTVV.

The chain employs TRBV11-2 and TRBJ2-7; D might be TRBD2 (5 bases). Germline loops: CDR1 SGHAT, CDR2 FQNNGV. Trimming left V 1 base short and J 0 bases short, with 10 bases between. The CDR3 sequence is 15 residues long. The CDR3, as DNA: TGTGCCAGCAGCTTAGCGTCGGCGGGCTCCTACGAGCAGTACTTC. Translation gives CASSLASAGSYEQYF.

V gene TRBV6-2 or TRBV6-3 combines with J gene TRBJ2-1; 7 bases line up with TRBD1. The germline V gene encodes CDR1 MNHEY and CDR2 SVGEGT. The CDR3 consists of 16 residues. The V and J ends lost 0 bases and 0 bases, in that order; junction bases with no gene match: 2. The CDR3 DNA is TGTGCCAGCAGTTACTCGTGGGACAGCTCCTACAATGAGCAGTTCTTC. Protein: CASSYSWDSSYNEQFF.

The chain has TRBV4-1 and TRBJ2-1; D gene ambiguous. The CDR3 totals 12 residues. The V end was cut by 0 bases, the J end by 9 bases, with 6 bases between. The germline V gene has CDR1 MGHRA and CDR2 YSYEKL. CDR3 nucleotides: TGCGCCAGCAGCCAAGAGCATACTGAGCAGTTCTTC. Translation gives CASSQEHTEQFF.

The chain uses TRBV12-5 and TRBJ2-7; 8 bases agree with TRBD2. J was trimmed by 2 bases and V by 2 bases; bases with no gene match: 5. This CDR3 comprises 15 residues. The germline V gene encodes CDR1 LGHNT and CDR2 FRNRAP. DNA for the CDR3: TGTGCTAGTGGTTTGTGGCTAGCGGGCCCCTACGAGCAGTACTTC. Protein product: CASGLWLAGPYEQYF.

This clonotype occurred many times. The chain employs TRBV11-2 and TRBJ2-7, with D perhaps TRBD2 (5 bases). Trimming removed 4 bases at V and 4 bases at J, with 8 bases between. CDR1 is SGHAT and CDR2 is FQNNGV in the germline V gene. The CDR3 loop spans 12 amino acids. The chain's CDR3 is CASSSSFYEQYF. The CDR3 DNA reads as TGTGCCAGCAGCTCTAGCTTTTACGAGCAGTACTTC. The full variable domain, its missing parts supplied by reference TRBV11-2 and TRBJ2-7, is EAGVAQSPRYKIIEKRQSVAFWCNPISGHATLYWYQQILGQGPKLLIQFQNNGVVDDSQLPKDRFSAERLKGVDSTLKIQPAKLEDSAVYLCASSSSFYEQYFGPGTRLTVT.

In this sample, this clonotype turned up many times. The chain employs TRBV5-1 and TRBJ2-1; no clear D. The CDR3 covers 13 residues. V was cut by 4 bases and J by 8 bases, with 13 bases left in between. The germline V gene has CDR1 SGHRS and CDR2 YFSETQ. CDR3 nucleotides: TGCGCCAGCAGCCAGGTTCCCCCCGATGAGCAGTTCTTC. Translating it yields CASSQVPPDEQFF.